This paragraph reports one T cell receptor (beta chain). The data derive from a study of CD8 T cells in Susac syndrome. Germline V gene data show CDR1 as DFQATT and CDR2 as SNEGSKA (reference sequence). This CDR3 has 14 residues. Trimming pared 2 bases from V and 0 bases from J, leaving 9 bases between. Negative isolation was used for CD8+ and CD4+ T cells, and FACS enrichment was applied to TEMRA cells. Roughly 0.45 to 1 ug RNA was reverse transcribed with random hexamers. Amplification of the TCR beta CDR3 was carried out by immunoSEQ multiplex PCR, which spanned a total of 54 Vbeta and 13 Jbeta segments. TCRdb reprocessed the immunoSEQ multiplex PCR reads with MiXCR, giving one entry per CDR3 protein. The table records 300,000 to 350,000 distinct CDR3 sequences, under 95% of them present only once.

This sequence joins TRBV20-1 and TRBJ2-3; D tentatively fits TRBD1 or TRBD2 (5 bases each). The source is a human donor with multiple sclerosis. Sequences were obtained from CD4+ T cells from PBMCs. CDR3 residues: CSARRGPSTDTQYF. The CDR3 DNA follows: TGCAGTGCTAGAAGGGGACCCAGCACAGATACGCAGTATTTT.